The 7 T cell receptor beta chains presented below share a single source sample, sequenced in a study of CD4 T cells in relation to SARS-CoV-2 and coronaviruses. The unexposed donors gave CD4+ T cells in about 2011-2018, prior to COVID-19. After ten to eleven days of culture, CD4+ T cells were isolated. Antigens of these TCRs are unknown. The data were produced by immunoSEQ multiplex PCR, yet TCRdb's version contains in-frame clones alone and is incomplete. The sample holds about 16,000 clones, roughly 82% seen once. Material: CD4+ T cells from PBMCs, cultured in vitro. Receptors originate from a human donor in good health.

This rearrangement joins TRBV5-1 to TRBJ2-5; 7 bases agree with TRBD2. Germline CDR1 is SGHRS and CDR2 is YFSETQ. This CDR3 comprises 14 residues. The V and J ends lost 3 bases and 5 bases, in that order; junction bases with no gene match: 7. The CDR3 nucleotides read TGCGCCAGCAGCTCCACGGGAGGTATGGAGACCCAGTACTTC. Translated, it gives CASSSTGGMETQYF.

J is TRBJ2-5 and V is TRBV5-6, with D tentatively TRBD1 (6 bases). Trimming removed 2 bases at V and 1 base at J, with 15 bases between. The CDR3 is 16 residues long. The germline CDR1 and CDR2 sequences are SGHDT and YYEEEE. The CDR3 nucleotides are TGTGCCAGCAGCTTACAACAACAGGGTCTCCAAGAGACCCAGTACTTC. Encoded protein: CASSLQQQGLQETQYF.

CDR3 region: CASSPAIMNTEAFF. The CDR3 region has the DNA TGTGCCAGCAGTCCGGCTATAATGAACACTGAAGCTTTCTTT. V is TRBV28 and J is TRBJ1-1; D is undetermined. The V and J ends lost 5 bases and 0 bases respectively, with 10 bases between them. The CDR3 has 14 amino acids. Germline V gene data show CDR1 as MDHEN and CDR2 as SYDVKM.

CDR3 sequence: CASSRGGLAGGARETQYF. The CDR3 DNA follows: TGCGCCAGCAGCCGCGGGGGACTAGCGGGAGGGGCCCGAGAGACCCAGTACTTC. The chain combines TRBV4-1 with TRBJ2-5; 16 bases match TRBD2. The CDR3 length is 18 residues. The germline V gene encodes CDR1 MGHRA and CDR2 YSYEKL. Trimming removed 4 bases from V and 4 bases from J; junction bases left unmatched: 9.

This clone was seen once. The chain has TRBV18 and TRBJ1-2; no clear D gene. Trimming pared 3 bases from V and 5 bases from J, leaving 16 bases between. The CDR3 covers 15 residues. The germline V gene encodes CDR1 KGHSH and CDR2 LQKENI. The chain's CDR3 is CASSPQERIYYGYTF. In DNA, the CDR3 is TGTGCCAGCTCACCCCAGGAGAGAATTTATTATGGCTACACCTTC.

This clone came up a few times. The V gene is TRBV25-1, the J gene TRBJ2-1; the match to TRBD2 covers 13 bases. V lost 3 bases to trimming and J lost 4 bases; unmatched junction nucleotides: 9. This CDR3 region has 18 residues. In germline, CDR1 is MGHDK, CDR2 SYGVNS. This chain's CDR3 is CASSDIGLAGVNYNEQFF. CDR3 nucleotide sequence: TGTGCCAGCAGTGATATAGGACTAGCGGGAGTAAATTACAATGAGCAGTTCTTC.

The J gene is TRBJ2-7, the V gene TRBV9, with a weak D call TRBD2 (5 bases). Trimming shortened V by 3 bases and J by 0 bases, and 16 bases separated the two germline ends. Germline CDR1 SGDLS, CDR2 YYNGEE. This CDR3 has 16 residues. The CDR3 loop is CASSAGPGLRSYEQYF. The CDR3 nucleotides are TGTGCCAGCAGCGCCGGGCCCGGACTGCGCTCCTACGAGCAGTACTTC.